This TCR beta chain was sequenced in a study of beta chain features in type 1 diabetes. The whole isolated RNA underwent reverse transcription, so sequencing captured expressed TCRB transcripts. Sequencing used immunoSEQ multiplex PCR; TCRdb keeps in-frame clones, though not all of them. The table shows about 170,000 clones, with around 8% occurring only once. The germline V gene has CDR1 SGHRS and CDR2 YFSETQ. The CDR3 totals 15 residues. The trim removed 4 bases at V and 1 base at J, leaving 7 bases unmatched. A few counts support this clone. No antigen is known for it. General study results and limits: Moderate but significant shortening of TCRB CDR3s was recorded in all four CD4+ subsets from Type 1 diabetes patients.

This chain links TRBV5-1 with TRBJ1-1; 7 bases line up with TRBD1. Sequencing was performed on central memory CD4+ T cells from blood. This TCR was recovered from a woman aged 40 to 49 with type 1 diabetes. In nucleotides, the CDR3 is TGCGCCAGCAGCCTGGGGAACAGGGGGAACACTGAAGCTTTCTTT. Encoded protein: CASSLGNRGNTEAFF.